The entry below describes one T cell receptor (beta chain). The antigen remains unidentified. The data were taken from a study of cytomegalovirus exposure and HLA in healthy donors. Study context: A prior study identified 117 million unique TCR beta sequences from 200 million or so T cells.

The study ran its PCR with 60 Vbeta and 13 Jbeta primers. Sequenced by immunoSEQ multiplex PCR; TCRdb stores in-frame clones only, minus some. The data hold roughly 97,000 clones, with around 73% observed a single time. Overall study results and limits: The likely explanation for a cluster of highly shared sequence variants was sequencing artifact. According to an earlier analysis, most TCR beta V segments yielded productive rearrangements about 90% or about 30% of the time. Beyond CMV serostatus, there was no information to go on about immune exposure.

Trimming left V 4 bases short and J 3 bases short, with 17 bases between. This CDR3 is built from 15 residues. Looked up from germline, CDR1 is SGHRS and CDR2 is YFSETQ. This TCR came from a man in his forties or fifties in good health and CMV-seronegative. The specimen sequenced was PBMCs. V is TRBV5-1 and J is TRBJ2-7; D ambiguous. The CDR3 DNA follows: TGCGCCAGCAGCCTCTCAGAAACATACCTCTACGAGCAGTACTTC. Protein: CASSLSETYLYEQYF.